Below are 14 T cell receptor beta chains sequenced from a single sample in a study of blood T cell repertoires in COVID-19. Profiling relied on immunoSEQ multiplex PCR, and the TCRdb table lists in-frame clones only, not all of them. Among hundreds of thousands of clones listed, around 87% were seen once. Sequencing used PBMCs or T cells enriched from blood (not recorded which). All receptors derive from a man aged 30 to 39 who had been exposed to COVID-19.

The chain uses TRBV27 and TRBJ2-2, with D tentatively TRBD1 (5 bases). Germline CDR1 is MNHEY and CDR2 is SMNVEV (reference sequence). V shed 4 bases and J shed 4 bases, with 10 bases lying between them. The CDR3 loop spans 14 amino acids. The chain's CDR3 is CASSSGHTTGELFF. CDR3 bases: TGTGCCAGCAGTTCCGGACACACCACCGGGGAGCTGTTTTTT.

The rearrangement uses TRBV5-1 and TRBJ2-2, with TRBD1 matching over 9 bases. The ends lost 3 bases at V and 1 base at J; junction bases unmatched: 1. Germline values: CDR1 SGHRS, CDR2 YFSETQ. The CDR3 extends over 15 amino acids. The CDR3 nucleotides are TGCGCCAGCAGCTCGGACAGGGGGAACACCGGGGAGCTGTTTTTT. It encodes CASSSDRGNTGELFF.

The J gene is TRBJ2-1, the V gene TRBV9, with 9 bases aligning to TRBD2. J lost 4 bases, V lost 0 bases, and 5 bases had no gene match. This CDR3 comprises 16 residues. Germline assignment: CDR1 SGDLS and CDR2 YYNGEE. The CDR3 coding sequence is TGTGCCAGCAGCGTAGCTCAGCGGGGGGCTTACAATGAGCAGTTCTTC. Protein product: CASSVAQRGAYNEQFF.

The V call is TRBV5-8, the J call TRBJ2-2; D gene uncertain. Germline V gene lookup returns CDR1 SGHTS and CDR2 YDEGEE. This CDR3 comprises 16 residues. The V end lost 2 bases, the J end lost 3 bases, and 14 bases lay between the germline ends. CDR3 amino acids: CASSLGNRRDTGELFF. CDR3 nucleotide sequence: TGTGCCAGCAGCTTAGGTAATCGACGGGACACCGGGGAGCTGTTTTTT.

V and J are TRBV5-4 and TRBJ2-3; 8 nucleotides agree with TRBD2. CDR1 and CDR2 from the germline V gene are SGHNT and YYREEE (reference sequence). The CDR3 sequence is 17 residues long. V lost 2 bases and J lost 3; bases outside the gene matches: 11. This CDR3 reads CASSLLIPGRGTDTQYF. CDR3 in DNA: TGTGCCAGCAGCTTACTCATCCCCGGGAGGGGGACAGATACGCAGTATTTT.

The table lists this clone with a count of one. This rearrangement joins TRBV4-2 to TRBJ1-4; 7 nucleotides align to TRBD1. Germline loops: CDR1 LGHNA, CDR2 YNFKEQ. CDR3 length: 16 residues. With 3 bases clipped from V and 8 bases from J, the junction kept 12 bases outside the gene matches. CDR3 sequence (DNA): TGTGCCAGCAGCCAGAATCCAGACAGGGTTGGCGAAAAACTGTTTTTT. Translated, it gives CASSQNPDRVGEKLFF.

The genes are TRBV10-1 and TRBJ1-1, with D maybe TRBD1 (6 bases). CDR1 and CDR2 (germline): WNHNN, SYGVQD (reference sequence). V was clipped by 5 bases and J by 1 base, with 17 bases between them. CDR3 length equals 16 residues. CDR3 protein: CASSSGTPERNTEAFF. Written as DNA, the CDR3 is TGCGCCAGCAGTTCCGGGACACCTGAGCGGAACACTGAAGCTTTCTTT.

J is TRBJ1-1 and V is TRBV5-1; TRBD1 matches at 12 bases. Germline CDR1 is SGHRS and CDR2 is YFSETQ. This CDR3 comprises 14 residues. V gave up 4 bases and J gave up 7 bases; unmatched junction bases: 5. The CDR3 reads CASSGGQGANEAFF. Written as DNA, the CDR3 is TGCGCCAGCAGCGGGGGACAGGGGGCGAATGAAGCTTTCTTT.

J is TRBJ1-2 and V is TRBV5-1; possibly TRBD1 for D (6 bases). Germline CDR1 is SGHRS and CDR2 is YFSETQ. Trimming took off 0 bases at V and 7 bases at J, with 13 bases between the two ends. This CDR3 comprises 14 residues. This CDR3 is CASSLGTVWGGYTF. The CDR3 bases are TGCGCCAGCAGCTTGGGGACAGTCTGGGGTGGCTACACCTTC.

The V gene is TRBV5-1, the J gene TRBJ2-5; tentative D call: TRBD2 (7 bases). Germline CDR1 reads SGHRS; CDR2 reads YFSETQ. The CDR3 totals 15 residues. Trimming cost V 2 bases and J 1 base, with 12 bases left between them. CDR3 coding DNA: TGCGCCAGCAGCTTACGCGGGGGCAGCCAAGAGACCCAGTACTTC. Its protein is CASSLRGGSQETQYF.

The chain links TRBV19 to TRBJ2-1, with D possibly being TRBD1 (7 bases). CDR3 size: 14 residues. Germline V lookup: CDR1 LNHDA, CDR2 SQIVND (reference sequence). V was cut by 10 bases and J by 4 bases, with 17 bases left in between. Here the CDR3 reads CATHPGDRYNEQFF. DNA for the CDR3: TGTGCCACTCACCCGGGGGACAGATACAATGAGCAGTTCTTC.

V usage is TRBV7-9 and J usage is TRBJ2-6; D is perhaps TRBD1 (6 bases). The V gene's germline CDR1 is SEHNR and CDR2 FQNEAQ (reference sequence). V was pared by 5 bases and J by 4 bases, with 18 bases between. The CDR3 loop spans 17 amino acids. DNA of the CDR3: TGTGCCAGCAGCCCACAAGTGCTCACAGGGGGGGCCAACGTCCTGACTTTC. Amino acid sequence: CASSPQVLTGGANVLTF.

This clone has just a few counts. The gene calls are TRBV9 and TRBJ2-5, with D possibly matching TRBD2 (5 bases). This CDR3 region has 14 residues. CDR1 and CDR2 (germline): SGDLS, YYNGEE. Between the trimmed V and J ends, which lost 3 bases and 4 bases, there was a span of 13 bases. This CDR3 is CASSAQLDVETQYF. In nucleotides, the CDR3 is TGTGCCAGCAGCGCCCAACTAGACGTAGAGACCCAGTACTTC.

V gene TRBV11-2 combines with J gene TRBJ1-6; D remains unclear. V lost 0 bases and J 7 bases, leaving 4 bases between the germline ends. This CDR3 is 13 amino acids long. Germline V gene lookup returns CDR1 SGHAT and CDR2 FQNNGV. CDR3 nucleotides: TGTGCCAGCAGCTTAGAACGGAATTCACCCCTCCACTTT. This encodes CASSLERNSPLHF.